A selection of T cell receptor beta chains follows, all from one sample in a study of long-term antiretroviral therapy in people with HIV. The assay was immunoSEQ multiplex PCR, and TCRdb's table has in-frame clones only and misses some. The sample has some 19,000 clones, roughly 83% seen once. This specimen was unsorted PBMCs, taken 0.9 years after starting antiretroviral therapy. The source of these receptors is a man younger than 35 with HIV. Both conserved end residues are part of each CDR3.

>TRBV6-4|TRBJ2-3|13
CASSREISDTQYF
>TRBV13|TRBJ2-3|13
CASSGGGGNTQYF
>TRBV7-2|TRBJ2-1|14
CASSLVLAGDEQFF
>TRBV9|TRBJ2-2|17
CASSFPEGQKNTGELFF
>TRBV7-2|TRBJ2-3|15
CASSWLAGVGDTQYF
>TRBV5-8|TRBJ2-7|17
CASSLAPPGRVDYEQYF
>TRBV9|TRBJ2-2|16
CASSVARVSYAGELFF
>TRBV5-6|TRBJ1-4|15
CASSLLSELNEKLFF
>TRBV5-4|TRBJ2-5|13
CASSFRGSETQYF
>TRBV9|TRBJ1-1|20
CASSVPTGADSSNMNTEAFF
>TRBV28|TRBJ2-7|14
CASSPPINAYEQYF
>TRBV18|TRBJ1-2|14
CASSPDRGGYGYTF
>TRBV6-1|TRBJ1-2|18
CASSEIPKGRGSLRGYTF
>TRBV28|TRBJ1-3|18
CASSFPTDRGRGGNTIYF
>TRBV2|TRBJ1-1|15
CASKGQGLVAPEAFF
>TRBV6-6|TRBJ1-6|16
CASSYAGQGYNSPLHF
>TRBV27|TRBJ2-5|14
CASSLAGFQETQYF
>TRBV5-8|TRBJ2-7|12
CASSPDGYEQYF
>TRBV27|TRBJ2-7|15
CASSLQGTAYYEQYF
>TRBV9|TRBJ1-2|13
CASGPTGSYGYTF
>TRBV5-1|TRBJ1-1|13
CASSLLGGTEAFF
>TRBV29-1|TRBJ2-2|14
CSVGGGTSIGELFF
>TRBV4-2|TRBJ2-1|15
CASSLGLASYNEQFF
>TRBV5-5|TRBJ1-2|12
CASSTTGYGYTF
>TRBV15|TRBJ2-7|16
CATSRGRTPNSYEQYF
>TRBV5-4|TRBJ2-7|14
CASSSSNGYYEQYF
>TRBV7-9|TRBJ2-7|14
CASSPTGQNYEQYF
>TRBV5-1|TRBJ2-1|18
CASSLGLAGEPALGEQFF
>TRBV27|TRBJ1-1|13
CASSLSANTEAFF
>TRBV6-5|TRBJ2-3|15
CASKGGLAESDTQYF
>TRBV28|TRBJ2-5|13
CASSSQHQETQYF
>TRBV19|TRBJ1-5|14
CASRTQGASQPQHF
>TRBV5-6|TRBJ1-1|14
CASQGAGGVTEAFF
>TRBV6-1|TRBJ1-4|17
CASSEDLLQSYNEKLFF
>TRBV7-9|TRBJ2-6|15
CASSGRSDGANVLTF
>TRBV2|TRBJ1-2|13
CASRAQGPYGYTF
>TRBV11-1|TRBJ2-3|15
CASSSGQGVTDTQYF
>TRBV11-2|TRBJ1-1|15
CASSLAQGVNTEAFF
>TRBV5-4|TRBJ2-5|14
CASSLIGDQETQYF
>TRBV6-5|TRBJ1-5|15
CASSYSQGRSQPQHF
>TRBV6-1|TRBJ2-2|14
CASRMTGSTGELFF